The present TCR beta chain was sequenced within a study of blood T cell repertoires in COVID-19. Produced via immunoSEQ multiplex PCR; TCRdb's table is partial and in-frame only. The sample lists under 110,000 clones, more than 80% occurring once. The germline V gene encodes CDR1 KGHSH and CDR2 LQKENI. V lost 3 bases, J lost 5 bases, and 11 bases lay in between. This CDR3 is 14 amino acids long. This clonotype originated in an older woman with acute or convalescent COVID-19. Sequenced input: peripheral blood. This sequence joins TRBV18 and TRBJ1-3; D may be TRBD1 (5 bases). In nucleotides, the CDR3 is TGTGCCAGCTCACCGCCGGGGGGAAGAAACACCATATATTTT. Its translation is CASSPPGGRNTIYF.